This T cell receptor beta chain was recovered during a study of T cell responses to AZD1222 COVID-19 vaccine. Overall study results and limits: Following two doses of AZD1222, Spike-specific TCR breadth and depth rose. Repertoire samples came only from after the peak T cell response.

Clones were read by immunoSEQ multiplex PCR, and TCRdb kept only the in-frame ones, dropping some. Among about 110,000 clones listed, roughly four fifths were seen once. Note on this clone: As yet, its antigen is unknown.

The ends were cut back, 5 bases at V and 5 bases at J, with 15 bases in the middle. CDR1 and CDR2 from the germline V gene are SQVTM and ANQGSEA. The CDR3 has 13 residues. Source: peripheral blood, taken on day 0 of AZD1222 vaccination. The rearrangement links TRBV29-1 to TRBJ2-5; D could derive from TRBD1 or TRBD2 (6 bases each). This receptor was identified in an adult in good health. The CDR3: CSVLRGVGETQYF. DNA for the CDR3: TGCAGCGTTCTTAGGGGGGTAGGGGAGACCCAGTACTTC.